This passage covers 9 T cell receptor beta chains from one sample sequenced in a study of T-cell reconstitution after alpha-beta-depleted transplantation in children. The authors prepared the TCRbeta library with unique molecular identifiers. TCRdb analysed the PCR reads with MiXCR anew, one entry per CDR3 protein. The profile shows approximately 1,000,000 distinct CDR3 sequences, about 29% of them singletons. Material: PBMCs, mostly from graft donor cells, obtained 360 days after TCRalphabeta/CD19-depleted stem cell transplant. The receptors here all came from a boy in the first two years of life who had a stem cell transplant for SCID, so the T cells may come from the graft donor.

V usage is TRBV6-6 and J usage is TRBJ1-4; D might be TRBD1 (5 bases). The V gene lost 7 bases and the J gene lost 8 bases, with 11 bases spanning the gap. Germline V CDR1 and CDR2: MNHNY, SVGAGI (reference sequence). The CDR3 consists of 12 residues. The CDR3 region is CASNGDGEKLFF. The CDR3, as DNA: TGTGCCAGCAATGGGGACGGCGAAAAACTGTTTTTT.

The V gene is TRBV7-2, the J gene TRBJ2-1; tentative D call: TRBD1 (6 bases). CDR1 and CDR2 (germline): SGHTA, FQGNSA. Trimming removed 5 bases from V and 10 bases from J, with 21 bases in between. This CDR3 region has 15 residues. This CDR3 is CASSPGIHRVGEQFF. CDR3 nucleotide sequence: TGTGCCAGCAGCCCGGGTATCCACAGGGTCGGGGAGCAGTTCTTC.

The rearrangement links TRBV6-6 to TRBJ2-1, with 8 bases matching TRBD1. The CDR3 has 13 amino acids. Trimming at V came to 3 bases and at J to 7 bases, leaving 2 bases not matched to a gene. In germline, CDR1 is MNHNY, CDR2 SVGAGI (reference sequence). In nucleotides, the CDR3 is TGTGCCAGCAGTTATCGGACAGGGAATGAGCAGTTCTTC. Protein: CASSYRTGNEQFF.

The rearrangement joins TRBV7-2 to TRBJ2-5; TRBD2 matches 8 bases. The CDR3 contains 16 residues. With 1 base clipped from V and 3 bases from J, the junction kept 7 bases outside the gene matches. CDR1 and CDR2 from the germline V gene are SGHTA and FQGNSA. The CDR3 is CASSLDSGGSKETQYF. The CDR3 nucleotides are TGTGCCAGCAGCTTAGACTCGGGGGGGAGTAAAGAGACCCAGTACTTC.

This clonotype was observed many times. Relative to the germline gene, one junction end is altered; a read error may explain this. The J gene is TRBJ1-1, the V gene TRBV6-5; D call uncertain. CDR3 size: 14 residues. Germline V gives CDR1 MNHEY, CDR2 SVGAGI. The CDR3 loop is CASSYSGVNTEAFF. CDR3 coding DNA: TGTGCCAGCAGCTACTCTGGGGTAAACACTGAAGCTTTCTTT.

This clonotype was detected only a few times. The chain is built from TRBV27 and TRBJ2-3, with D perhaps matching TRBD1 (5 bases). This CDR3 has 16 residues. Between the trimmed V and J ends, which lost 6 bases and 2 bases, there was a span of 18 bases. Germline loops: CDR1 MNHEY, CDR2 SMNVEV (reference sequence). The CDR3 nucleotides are TGTGCCAGCAGCCCCCCAACAGGTTTCCCCACAGATACGCAGTATTTT. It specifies CASSPPTGFPTDTQYF.

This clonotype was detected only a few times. The CDR3 nucleotides are TGTGCCAGCAGCCCTCGTCGACTAGATGCTGAGCAGTTCTTC. Translating it yields CASSPRRLDAEQFF. The chain employs TRBV27 and TRBJ2-1, with D perhaps TRBD2 (6 bases). Germline assignment: CDR1 MNHEY and CDR2 SMNVEV (reference sequence). V lost 6 bases, J lost 9 bases, and 18 bases lay in between. The CDR3 spans 14 residues.

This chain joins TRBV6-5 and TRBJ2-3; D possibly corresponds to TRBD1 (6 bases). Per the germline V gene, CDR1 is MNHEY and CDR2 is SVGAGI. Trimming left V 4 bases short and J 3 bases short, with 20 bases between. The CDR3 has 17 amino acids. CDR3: CASSSLSQGIRTDTQYF. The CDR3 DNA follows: TGTGCCAGCAGTTCGCTAAGTCAGGGGATCCGGACAGATACGCAGTATTTT.

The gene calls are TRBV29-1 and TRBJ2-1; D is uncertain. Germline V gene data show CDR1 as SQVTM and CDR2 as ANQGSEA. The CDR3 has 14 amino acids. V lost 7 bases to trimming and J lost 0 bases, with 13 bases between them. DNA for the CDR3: TGCAGCGCCACTGACGCGGTCTCCTACAATGAGCAGTTCTTC. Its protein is CSATDAVSYNEQFF.